These T cell receptor beta chains were read from a single sample in a study of blood T cell repertoires in COVID-19. The table came from immunoSEQ multiplex PCR; TCRdb's copy has only in-frame clones and leaves some out. The data hold about 79,000 clones, with approximately 90% observed a single time. What was sequenced was peripheral blood. The origin of the receptors is a man between 70 and 80 years old with active or convalescent COVID-19. Both conserved end residues are part of each CDR3. The D gene is left open where the match is weak. Clone size is not always given. Where it is, it says once, few, many or a class for expanded clones.

V: TRBV7-2; D: .; J: TRBJ1-3; size: .; CDR3: CASSLRGGGVADFGNTIYF; DNA: TGTGCCAGCAGCTTACGGGGGGGAGGCGTAGCAGACTTTGGAAACACCATATATTTT
V: TRBV19; D: .; J: TRBJ1-1; size: .; CDR3: CASSILRGTEAFF; DNA: TGTGCCAGTAGTATCCTTCGGGGGACTGAAGCTTTCTTT
V: TRBV29-1; D: TRBD1; J: TRBJ2-7; size: .; CDR3: CSVVQGAGEQYF; DNA: TGCAGCGTAGTACAGGGGGCGGGGGAGCAGTACTTC
V: TRBV21-1; D: .; J: TRBJ1-2; size: few; CDR3: CATEEAGRRYGYTF; DNA: TGTGCCACCGAGGAGGCAGGGAGGCGCTATGGCTACACCTTC
V: TRBV7-8; D: .; J: TRBJ1-6; size: .; CDR3: CASSLASRGVNSPLHF; DNA: TGTGCCAGCAGCTTAGCGAGCAGGGGCGTCAATTCACCCCTCCACTTT
V: TRBV28; D: TRBD2; J: TRBJ2-1; size: .; CDR3: CASSSGTRGNEQFF; DNA: TGTGCCAGCAGTTCCGGGACTAGGGGGAATGAGCAGTTCTTC
V: TRBV7-2; D: .; J: TRBJ1-1; size: .; CDR3: CASSSTAGGEAFF; DNA: TGTGCCAGCAGCTCAACGGCGGGGGGTGAAGCTTTCTTT
V: TRBV4-1; D: .; J: TRBJ1-3; size: few; CDR3: CASSLRQVISGNTIYF; DNA: TGCGCCAGCAGCCTCCGACAGGTTATCTCTGGAAACACCATATATTTT
V: TRBV6-6; D: .; J: TRBJ2-3; size: .; CDR3: CASSYGPDTQYF; DNA: TGTGCCAGCAGTTATGGCCCAGATACGCAGTATTTT
V: TRBV7-3; D: TRBD2; J: TRBJ2-1; size: few; CDR3: CASSFHGTSGYNEQFF; DNA: TGTGCCAGCAGCTTTCACGGGACTAGCGGGTACAATGAGCAGTTCTTC
V: TRBV7-2; D: TRBD2; J: TRBJ2-5; size: once; CDR3: CASSQAGVKETQYF; DNA: TGTGCCAGCAGCCAAGCGGGAGTAAAAGAGACCCAGTACTTC
V: TRBV9; D: .; J: TRBJ2-6; size: .; CDR3: CASSVPPTGVGANVLTF; DNA: TGTGCCAGCAGCGTACCCCCAACAGGTGTTGGGGCCAACGTCCTGACTTTC
V: TRBV15; D: .; J: TRBJ2-1; size: .; CDR3: CATSRDLFNEQFF; DNA: TGTGCCACCAGCAGAGATCTCTTCAATGAGCAGTTCTTC
V: TRBV19; D: TRBD1; J: TRBJ1-5; size: .; CDR3: CASSIRGTGSNQPQHF; DNA: TGTGCCAGTAGTATCCGAGGGACAGGGAGCAATCAGCCCCAGCATTTT
V: TRBV28; D: .; J: TRBJ1-3; size: .; CDR3: CASSLYPQGPSGNTIYF; DNA: TGTGCCAGCAGTTTATATCCTCAGGGGCCCTCTGGAAACACCATATATTTT
V: TRBV4-2; D: TRBD2; J: TRBJ2-1; size: once; CDR3: CASSPTGLAGNNEQFF; DNA: TGTGCCAGCAGCCCTACCGGACTAGCGGGGAACAATGAGCAGTTCTTC
V: TRBV28; D: TRBD1; J: TRBJ2-7; size: .; CDR3: CASRQGTYEQYF; DNA: TGTGCCAGCAGACAGGGGACCTACGAGCAGTACTTC
V: TRBV20-1; D: .; J: TRBJ1-1; size: few; CDR3: CSASSGLNTEAFF; DNA: TGCAGTGCTAGTTCGGGGTTGAACACTGAAGCTTTCTTT
V: TRBV28; D: .; J: TRBJ2-7; size: .; CDR3: CASWGGPYEQYF; DNA: TGTGCCAGTTGGGGGGGCCCCTACGAGCAGTACTTC
V: TRBV5-4; D: .; J: TRBJ1-2; size: .; CDR3: CASSRGGTETYGYTF; DNA: TGTGCCAGCAGCCGGGGGGGGACGGAGACCTATGGCTACACCTTC
V: TRBV27; D: .; J: TRBJ1-4; size: .; CDR3: CASSGSLLGVNEKLFF; DNA: TGTGCCAGCAGTGGCAGTCTGTTAGGGGTTAATGAAAAACTGTTTTTT
V: TRBV3-1/TRBV3-2; D: .; J: TRBJ2-3; size: once; CDR3: CASSQSTDTQYF; DNA: TGTGCCAGCAGCCAATCTACGGATACGCAGTATTTT
V: TRBV7-3; D: TRBD2; J: TRBJ2-1; size: .; CDR3: CASSYTSGVNEQFF; DNA: TGTGCCAGCAGCTATACTAGCGGGGTTAATGAGCAGTTCTTC
V: TRBV10-1; D: TRBD1; J: TRBJ1-2; size: .; CDR3: CASSTPGQGCYTF; DNA: TGCGCCAGCAGCACCCCGGGACAGGGGTGCTACACCTTC
V: TRBV12-3/TRBV12-4; D: .; J: TRBJ1-2; size: .; CDR3: CASTLTGAGGYTF; DNA: TGTGCCAGCACCCTCACGGGTGCTGGTGGCTACACCTTC
V: TRBV30; D: .; J: TRBJ1-2; size: few; CDR3: CAVNRTPYGYTF; DNA: TGTGCCGTTAACAGGACCCCCTATGGCTACACCTTC
V: TRBV11-3; D: TRBD2; J: TRBJ2-7; size: .; CDR3: CASSRNLTSGGVGAYEQYF; DNA: TGTGCCAGCAGCCGGAACCTGACTAGCGGGGGGGTTGGAGCCTACGAGCAGTACTTC
V: TRBV30; D: .; J: TRBJ1-6; size: .; CDR3: CAWSVRGSSPLHF; DNA: TGTGCCTGGAGTGTACGAGGGAGTTCACCCCTCCACTTT
V: TRBV6-5; D: TRBD2; J: TRBJ2-1; size: .; CDR3: CASRWTSGTYNEQFF; DNA: TGTGCCAGCAGGTGGACTAGCGGGACTTACAATGAGCAGTTCTTC